Here is one T cell receptor beta chain with its context. The data were taken from a study of technical replicates of blood from a few donors. From germline, CDR1 is SNHLY and CDR2 FYNNEI. Trimming cost V 7 bases and J 3 bases, with 11 bases left between them. The CDR3 length is 13 residues. Using immunoSEQ multiplex PCR, the repertoire was profiled, and TCRdb retains in-frame clones only, with some absent. The sample lists approximately 58,000 clones, approximately 86% occurring once. Sequencing was carried out using PBMCs. The chain has TRBV2 and TRBJ2-3, with a weak D call TRBD1 (6 bases). The clonotype was recovered from a human donor in good health. Some clones in this sample may be carry-over from other donors' samples. CDR3 bases: TGTGCCAGCAAAACAGGGTGGACAGATACGCAGTATTTT. Protein sequence: CASKTGWTDTQYF.